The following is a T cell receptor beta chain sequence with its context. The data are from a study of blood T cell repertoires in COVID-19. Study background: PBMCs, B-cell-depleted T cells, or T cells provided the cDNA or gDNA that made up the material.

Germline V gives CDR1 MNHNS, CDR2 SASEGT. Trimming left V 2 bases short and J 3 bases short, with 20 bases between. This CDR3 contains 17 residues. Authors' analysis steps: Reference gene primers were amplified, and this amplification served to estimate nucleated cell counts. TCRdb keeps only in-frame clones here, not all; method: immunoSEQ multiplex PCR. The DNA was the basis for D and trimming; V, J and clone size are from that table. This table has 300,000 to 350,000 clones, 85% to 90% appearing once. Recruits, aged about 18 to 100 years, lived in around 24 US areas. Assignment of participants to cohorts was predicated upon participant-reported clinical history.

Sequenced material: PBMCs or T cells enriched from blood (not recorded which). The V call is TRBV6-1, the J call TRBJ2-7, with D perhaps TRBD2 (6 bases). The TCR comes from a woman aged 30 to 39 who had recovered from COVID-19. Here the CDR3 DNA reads TGTGCCAGCAGTGAAACCCTAGAACGACTAGGTCTCTACGAGCAGTACTTC. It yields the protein CASSETLERLGLYEQYF.